The 3 T cell receptor beta chains below were found in one sample sequenced in a study of blood T cell repertoires in COVID-19. Some clones are missing from TCRdb's copy, which holds only in-frame ones; the method was immunoSEQ multiplex PCR. The table shows 55,000 to 75,000 clones, with around three quarters occurring only once. Sequencing was done on a sample of peripheral blood. The receptors here all came from a man between 60 and 75 years old with acute or convalescent COVID-19.

V and J are TRBV7-8 and TRBJ2-6; possible D gene TRBD1, 7 bases. V lost 1 base, J lost 2 bases, and 12 bases lay in between. The germline CDR1 and CDR2 sequences are SGHVS and FQNEAQ. There are 17 residues in the CDR3. The CDR3 coding sequence is TGTGCCAGCAGCTTAGGACAGGGAGGCACTGGGGCCAACGTCCTGACTTTC. This gives the protein CASSLGQGGTGANVLTF.

The rearrangement uses TRBV7-2 and TRBJ1-2; 7 nucleotides align to TRBD1. J lost 1 base, V lost 1 base, and 9 bases had no gene match. The CDR3 is 17 amino acids. In germline, CDR1 is SGHTA, CDR2 FQGNSA. CDR3 DNA: TGTGCCAGCAGCTTAGAGGGTGACAGGGACCTTAACTATGGCTACACCTTC. It yields the protein CASSLEGDRDLNYGYTF.

CDR3 nucleotide sequence: TGTGCCAGTAGTGCCACAGGGGGTGGGACTGAAGCTTTCTTT. Translation: CASSATGGGTEAFF. The chain employs TRBV19 and TRBJ1-1; 8 nucleotides agree with TRBD1. The germline V gene has CDR1 LNHDA and CDR2 SQIVND (reference sequence). The CDR3 is made up of 14 amino acids. The ends lost 5 bases at V and 5 bases at J; junction bases unmatched: 7.